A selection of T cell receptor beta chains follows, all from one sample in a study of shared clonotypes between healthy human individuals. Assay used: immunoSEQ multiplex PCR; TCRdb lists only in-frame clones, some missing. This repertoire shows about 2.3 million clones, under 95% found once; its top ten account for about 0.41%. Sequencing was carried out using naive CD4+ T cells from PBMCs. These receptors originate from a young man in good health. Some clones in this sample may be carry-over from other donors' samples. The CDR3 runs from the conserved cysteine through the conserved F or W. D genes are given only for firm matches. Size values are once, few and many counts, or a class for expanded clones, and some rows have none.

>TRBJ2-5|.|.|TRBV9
CASSVVPGKETQYF
TGTGCCAGCAGCGTAGTGCCGGGGAAAGAGACCCAGTACTTC
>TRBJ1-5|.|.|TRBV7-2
CASSSGASWDNQPQHF
TGTGCCAGCAGCTCAGGGGCGAGTTGGGACAATCAGCCCCAGCATTTT
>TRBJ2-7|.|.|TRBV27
CASSRVAGAYEQYF
TGTGCCAGCAGTCGGGTAGCTGGGGCCTACGAGCAGTACTTC
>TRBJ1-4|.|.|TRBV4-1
CASSQEVGLEKLFF
TGCGCCAGCAGCCAAGAAGTAGGGCTGGAAAAACTGTTTTTT
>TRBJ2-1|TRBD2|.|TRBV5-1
CASSSGTAGGRNEQFF
TGCGCCAGCAGCTCAGGGACAGCGGGAGGTAGGAATGAGCAGTTCTTC
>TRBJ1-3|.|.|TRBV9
CASSAPLPGNTIYF
TGTGCCAGCAGCGCCCCATTACCTGGAAACACCATATATTTT
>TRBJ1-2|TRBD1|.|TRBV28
CASSLGQSYGYTF
TGTGCCAGCAGCCTGGGACAGTCTTATGGCTACACCTTC
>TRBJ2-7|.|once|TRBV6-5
CASSYTLGGHSYEQYF
TGTGCCAGCAGTTACACCCTAGGCGGGCACTCCTACGAGCAGTACTTC
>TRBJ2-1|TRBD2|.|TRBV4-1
CASSFPGGVSYNEQFF
TGCGCCAGCAGCTTTCCCGGGGGGGTCTCCTACAATGAGCAGTTCTTC
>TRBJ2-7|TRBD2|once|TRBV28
CASSFIAGGTYEQYF
TGTGCCAGCAGTTTTATTGCGGGAGGGACCTACGAGCAGTACTTC
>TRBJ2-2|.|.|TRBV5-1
CASSLAVGRTTGELFF
TGCGCCAGCAGCTTGGCGGTCGGCCGAACCACCGGGGAGCTGTTTTTT
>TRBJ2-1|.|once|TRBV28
CASSLSLNEQFF
TGTGCCAGCAGTTTAAGTCTGAATGAGCAGTTCTTC
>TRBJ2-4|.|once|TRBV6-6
CASSYSGTSNIQYF
TGTGCCAGCAGTTACTCCGGGACATCTAACATTCAGTACTTC
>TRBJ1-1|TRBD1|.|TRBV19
CASSPTIGRRDSYWNTEAFF
TGTGCCAGTAGTCCCACGATCGGGAGGCGGGACAGTTACTGGAACACTGAAGCTTTCTTT
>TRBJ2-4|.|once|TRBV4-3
CASSQDIPGPKGGKNIQYF
TGCGCCAGCAGCCAAGATATACCCGGACCGAAGGGAGGTAAAAACATTCAGTACTTC
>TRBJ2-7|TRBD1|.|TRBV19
CASSIHSGQGAVQYF
TGTGCCAGTAGTATCCACTCGGGACAGGGGGCAGTGCAGTACTTC
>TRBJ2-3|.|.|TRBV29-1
CSVDAGSDTQYF
TGCAGCGTTGATGCAGGGTCCGATACGCAGTATTTT
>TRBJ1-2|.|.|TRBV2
CASSESLEVGGYTF
TGTGCCAGCAGTGAGTCCCTGGAAGTCGGGGGCTACACCTTC
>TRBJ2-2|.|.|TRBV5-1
CASSLTTAGELFF
TGCGCCAGCAGCTTGACAACCGCCGGGGAGCTGTTTTTT
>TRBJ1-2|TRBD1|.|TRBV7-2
CASSPRTGGSYGYTF
TGTGCCAGCAGCCCAAGGACAGGGGGCTCCTATGGCTACACCTTC
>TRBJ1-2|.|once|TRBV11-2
CASSRGSYGYTF
TGTGCCAGCAGCCGCGGTTCCTATGGCTACACCTTC
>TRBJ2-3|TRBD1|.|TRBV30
CAWSDDRAGTQYF
TGTGCCTGGAGTGACGACAGGGCCGGTACGCAGTATTTT
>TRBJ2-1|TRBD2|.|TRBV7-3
CASSLGLAPNNEQFF
TGTGCCAGCAGCCTGGGACTAGCGCCTAACAATGAGCAGTTCTTC
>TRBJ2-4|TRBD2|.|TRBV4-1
CASSQVGAGSKNIQYF
TGCGCCAGCAGCCAAGTCGGAGCGGGATCCAAAAACATTCAGTACTTC
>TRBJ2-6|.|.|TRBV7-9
CASSPPQGRATGANVLTF
TGTGCCAGCAGCCCTCCCCAGGGGCGGGCAACTGGGGCCAACGTCCTGACTTTC
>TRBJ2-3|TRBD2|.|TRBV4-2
CASSQEMLAGGADTQYF
TGTGCCAGCAGCCAAGAGATGCTAGCGGGAGGAGCAGATACGCAGTATTTT
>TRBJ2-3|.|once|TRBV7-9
CASSPLTGVTDTQYF
TGTGCCAGCAGCCCGCTAACTGGTGTGACAGATACGCAGTATTTT
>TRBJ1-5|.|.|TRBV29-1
CSVAIAGVSNQPQHF
TGCAGCGTTGCGATAGCGGGAGTTAGCAATCAGCCCCAGCATTTT
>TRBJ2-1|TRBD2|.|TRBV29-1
CSAKGGTSGTGTYNEQFF
TGCAGCGCCAAAGGGGGGACTAGCGGGACTGGGACTTACAATGAGCAGTTCTTC
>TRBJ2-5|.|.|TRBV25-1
CASSAESQETQYF
TGTGCCAGCAGTGCGGAGAGTCAAGAGACCCAGTACTTC
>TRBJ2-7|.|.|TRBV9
CASSGGTSSYEQYF
TGTGCCAGCAGCGGTGGGACTTCCTCCTACGAGCAGTACTTC
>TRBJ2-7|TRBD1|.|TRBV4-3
CASSRYTRGTGNSFGGYEQYF
TGCGCCAGCAGCCGATATACCCGGGGGACAGGGAACAGTTTTGGCGGCTACGAGCAGTACTTC
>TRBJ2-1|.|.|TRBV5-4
CASSLGLGNEQFF
TGTGCCAGCAGCTTGGGACTAGGCAATGAGCAGTTCTTC
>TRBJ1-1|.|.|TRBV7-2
CASSETTGNTEAFF
TGTGCCAGCAGCGAGACGACAGGGAACACTGAAGCTTTCTTT
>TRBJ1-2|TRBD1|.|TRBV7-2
CASSPDRGRSYGYTF
TGTGCCAGCAGCCCGGACAGGGGGCGGTCCTATGGCTACACCTTC
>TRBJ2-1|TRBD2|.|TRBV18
CASSPTSGGANEQFF
TGTGCCAGCTCACCAACTAGCGGGGGTGCCAATGAGCAGTTCTTC
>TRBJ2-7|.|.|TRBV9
CASSVGGGERYEQYF
TGTGCCAGCAGCGTAGGTGGAGGGGAAAGGTACGAGCAGTACTTC
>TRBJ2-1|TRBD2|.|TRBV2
CASSLAGGGYNEQFF
TGTGCCAGCAGTCTTGCGGGAGGAGGCTACAATGAGCAGTTCTTC
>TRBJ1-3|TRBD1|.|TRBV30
CAWSFRTGGGGNTIYF
TGTGCCTGGAGTTTTCGAACAGGGGGCGGTGGAAACACCATATATTTT